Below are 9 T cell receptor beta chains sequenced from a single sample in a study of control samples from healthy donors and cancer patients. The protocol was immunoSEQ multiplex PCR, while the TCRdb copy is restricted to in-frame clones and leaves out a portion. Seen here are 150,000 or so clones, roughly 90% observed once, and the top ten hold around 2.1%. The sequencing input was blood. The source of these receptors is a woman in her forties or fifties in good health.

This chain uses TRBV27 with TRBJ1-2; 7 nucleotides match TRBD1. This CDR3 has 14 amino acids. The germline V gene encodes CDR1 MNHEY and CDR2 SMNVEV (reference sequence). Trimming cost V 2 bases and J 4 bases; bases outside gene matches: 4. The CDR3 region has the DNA TGTGCCAGCAGTTTAAGGACAGGCCGCTATGGCTACACCTTC. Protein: CASSLRTGRYGYTF.

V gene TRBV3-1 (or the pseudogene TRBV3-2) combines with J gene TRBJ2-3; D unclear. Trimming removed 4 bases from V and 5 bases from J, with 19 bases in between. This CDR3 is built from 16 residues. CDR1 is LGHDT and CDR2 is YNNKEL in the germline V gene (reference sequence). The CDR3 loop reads CASSLSELRPKDTQYF. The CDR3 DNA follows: TGTGCCAGCAGCCTATCGGAGCTGAGGCCAAAAGATACGCAGTATTTT.

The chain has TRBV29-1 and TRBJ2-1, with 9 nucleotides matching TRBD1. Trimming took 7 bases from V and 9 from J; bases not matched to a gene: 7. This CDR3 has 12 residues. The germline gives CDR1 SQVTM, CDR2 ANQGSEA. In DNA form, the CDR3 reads TGCAGCGCGGGACAGGGTGCCAGTGAGCAGTTCTTC. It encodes CSAGQGASEQFF.

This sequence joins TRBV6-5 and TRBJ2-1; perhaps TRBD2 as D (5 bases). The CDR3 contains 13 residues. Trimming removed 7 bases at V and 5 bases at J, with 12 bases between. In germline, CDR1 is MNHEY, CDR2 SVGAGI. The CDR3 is CASIGLANNEQFF. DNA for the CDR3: TGTGCCAGCATCGGCCTAGCAAACAATGAGCAGTTCTTC.

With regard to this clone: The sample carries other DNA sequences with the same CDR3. Here the CDR3 DNA reads TGTGCCAGCAGTGGGGACTACTTTCCCGGGGAGCTGTTTTTT. It specifies CASSGDYFPGELFF. The chain employs TRBV2 and TRBJ2-2; 7 bases match TRBD2. Trimming cost V 4 bases and J 6 bases; bases outside gene matches: 5. The CDR3 length is 14 residues. CDR1 and CDR2 from the germline V gene are SNHLY and FYNNEI.

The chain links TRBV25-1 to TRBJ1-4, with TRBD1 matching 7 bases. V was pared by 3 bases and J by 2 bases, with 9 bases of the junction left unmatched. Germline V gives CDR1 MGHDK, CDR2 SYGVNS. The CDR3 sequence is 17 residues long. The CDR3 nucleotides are TGTGCCAGCAGTGATCACCGACAGGGTTCGACTAATGAAAAACTGTTTTTT. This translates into CASSDHRQGSTNEKLFF.

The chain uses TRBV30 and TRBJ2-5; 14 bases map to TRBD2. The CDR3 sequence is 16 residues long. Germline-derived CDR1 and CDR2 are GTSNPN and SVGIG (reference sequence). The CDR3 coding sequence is TGTGCGCGGGGGACTAGCGGGAGTGTAGGCCAAGAGACCCAGTACTTC. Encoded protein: CARGTSGSVGQETQYF.

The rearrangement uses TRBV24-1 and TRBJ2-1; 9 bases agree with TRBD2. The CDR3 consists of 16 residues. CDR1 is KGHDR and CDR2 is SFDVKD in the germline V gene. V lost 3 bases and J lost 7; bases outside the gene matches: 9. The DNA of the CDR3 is TGTGCCACCAGTGATAGGCGGATAGCGGGAGCGAATGAGCAGTTCTTC. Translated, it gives CATSDRRIAGANEQFF.

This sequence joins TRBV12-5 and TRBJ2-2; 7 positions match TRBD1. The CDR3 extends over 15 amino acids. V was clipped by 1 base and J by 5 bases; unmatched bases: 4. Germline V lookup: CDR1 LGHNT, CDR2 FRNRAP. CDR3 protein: CASGLAGTATGELFF. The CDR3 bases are TGTGCTAGTGGTTTGGCCGGGACAGCAACCGGGGAGCTGTTTTTT.